The entry below gives a single T cell receptor beta chain sequence along with its context. No antigen is known for it. TCRdb processed the 5' RACE reads anew with MiXCR; each CDR3 protein has one entry. Of 250,000 or so distinct CDR3 sequences listed, more than 20% are singletons. These data originate in a study of CD8 T cells in ankylosing spondylitis. Study outcomes and limitations: CD8+ cells made up the disease-linked clones, which were relatively rare in peripheral blood. What seemed typical of ankylosing spondylitis blood was a TCR beta motif built from several highly homologous variants.

Trimming removed 5 bases from V and 4 bases from J; junction bases left unmatched: 7. The germline V gene has CDR1 SGHVS and CDR2 FQNEAQ. The CDR3 consists of 16 residues. Material: blood, either unsorted or a sorted T cell fraction (not recorded which). The chain links TRBV7-8 to TRBJ2-2; 10 nucleotides agree with TRBD1. The clonotype comes from a male donor with ankylosing spondylitis or in good health (not recorded which). The CDR3 loop is CASSHDRGRFTGELFF. As DNA, the CDR3 is TGTGCCAGCAGCCACGACAGGGGGCGCTTCACCGGGGAGCTGTTTTTT.